The clone carrying this T cell receptor beta chain was seen many times. CDR3 length: 18 amino acids. Germline V gene sequence: CDR1 MNHNY, CDR2 SVGAGI (reference sequence). The V gene end was trimmed by 5 bases and the J gene end by 6 bases; junction bases not matched to a gene: 17. This sample is drawn from a study of blood T cell repertoires in COVID-19. About the research overall: Researchers got acute and convalescent COVID-19 samples from the United States, Italy and Spain. Sources were T cells, B-cell-depleted T cells, or PBMCs; the material itself was cDNA or gDNA.

The method was immunoSEQ multiplex PCR; TCRdb's version includes in-frame clones alone and lacks a portion of them. The profile covers around 210,000 clones, with around four fifths appearing a single time and around 0.93% taken by the ten largest. Seattle enrolled patients during active infection and tracked them longitudinally. The TCR was taken from a man aged 60-69 years with COVID-19, enrolled during active disease. The gene calls are TRBV6-6 and TRBJ1-5, with TRBD1 identical over 9 bases. Sequenced material: peripheral blood. CDR3: CASSPRAGTGIGSQPQHF. The CDR3 DNA reads as TGTGCCAGCAGTCCCCGCGCCGGGACAGGGATCGGGAGTCAGCCCCAGCATTTT.